A single TCR beta chain is shown here with its context. Its antigen is currently unknown. The source of the sample is a study of siplizumab effects on memory and regulatory T cells. Findings and caveats of the study: Siplizumab brought about a significant reduction in alloreactive sequences traceable to unstimulated CD4+ memory cells. To unstimulated subsets, only a minor fraction of alloreactive clones could be mapped.

Per germline, CDR1 MNHEY and CDR2 SVGAGI. V was cut by 0 bases and J by 2 bases, with 5 bases left in between. This CDR3 has 14 residues. Sequencing was performed with immunoSEQ multiplex PCR; in TCRdb, only in-frame clones are kept and a portion is missing. The sample lists about 100,000 clones; 91% were seen once. The chain is built from TRBV6-5 and TRBJ2-1; D gene uncertain. Sequences were obtained from CD4+ T cells sorted from blood. The clonotype originates from a human donor in good health. Some clones in this sample may be carry-over from other donors' samples. The CDR3 bases are TGTGCCAGCAGTTACTCGACGGCCTACAATGAGCAGTTCTTC. Translating it yields CASSYSTAYNEQFF.